A single sample gave rise to the 30 T cell receptor beta chains below, sequenced in a study of T cells in Graves' hyperthyroidism and ophthalmopathy. The source material, RNA transcripts, was used to amplify TCR beta CDR3 regions. A set of HTBI primers served as the primers for a first-round RT-PCR of the TCR CDR3. TCRdb passed the multiplex PCR reads through MiXCR, listing each CDR3 protein once. This sample has a few hundred thousand distinct CDR3 sequences, with around 16% found just once. The sequenced material came from blood. These receptors were taken from a woman between 40 and 50 years old with Graves' ophthalmopathy.

In this sample, this clonotype turned up many times. The chain uses TRBV20-1 and TRBJ2-7; 7 nucleotides match TRBD2. The ends lost 3 bases at V and 0 bases at J; junction bases unmatched: 5. The CDR3 spans 14 residues. CDR1 and CDR2 (germline): DFQATT, SNEGSKA (reference sequence). This CDR3 is CSASPGTISYEQYF. The CDR3 region has the DNA TGCAGTGCTAGTCCCGGGACTATCTCCTACGAGCAGTACTTC.

This rearrangement joins TRBV6-1 to TRBJ2-4; no definite D call. Germline V gives CDR1 MNHNS, CDR2 SASEGT. This CDR3 is built from 13 residues. V was trimmed by 1 base and J by 9 bases, leaving 10 bases between them. The CDR3 nucleotides are TGTGCCAGCAGTGAAGATTACCGCGGCATTCAGTACTTC. It translates to CASSEDYRGIQYF.

This clonotype appeared many times. The genes are TRBV15 and TRBJ2-5; possibly TRBD1 for D (5 bases). Germline V gene data show CDR1 as LNHNV and CDR2 as YYDKDF (reference sequence). Trimming removed 4 bases at V and 5 bases at J, with 23 bases between. The CDR3 covers 17 residues. CDR3 in DNA: TGTGCCACCAGCACAGGGCCCCTAGGAACCCTCGGGGAGACCCAGTACTTC. Translation: CATSTGPLGTLGETQYF.

A word on this clonotype: Germline and junction disagree at one end, which may indicate a read error. J is TRBJ2-7 and V is TRBV4-1, with D perhaps TRBD1 (6 bases). The CDR3 covers 13 residues. CDR1 and CDR2 from the germline V gene are MGHRA and YSYEKL. CDR3 nucleotide sequence: TGTGCCAGCAGCCAAGAGGGGGTCCACGAGCAGTACTTC. The encoded protein is CASSQEGVHEQYF.

The chain has TRBV2 and TRBJ2-7; D is unresolved. The germline V gene has CDR1 SNHLY and CDR2 FYNNEI. This CDR3 region has 14 residues. Trimming removed 8 bases at V and 1 base at J, with 15 bases between. CDR3 DNA sequence: TGTGCCAGCGTAACCTCGCTCGGGTCCTACGAGCAGTACTTC. It is translated as CASVTSLGSYEQYF.

The V and J genes are TRBV7-3 and TRBJ2-6; 7 bases agree with TRBD2. Per the germline V gene, CDR1 is SGHTA and CDR2 is FQGTGA. The CDR3 runs to 16 residues. The junction had 3 bases not matched to a gene; V was cut back by 2 bases and J by 2 bases. This chain's CDR3 is CASSLWGGTGANVLTF. Here the CDR3 DNA reads TGTGCCAGCAGCTTATGGGGGGGGACTGGGGCCAACGTCCTGACTTTC.

This clonotype came up many times. This rearrangement joins TRBV11-2 to TRBJ1-3; D is ambiguous. CDR1 and CDR2 from the germline V gene are SGHAT and FQNNGV. Trimming left V 3 bases short and J 0 bases short, with 6 bases between. CDR3 length: 14 amino acids. DNA of the CDR3: TGTGCCAGCAGCTTGTCGGTCTCTGGAAACACCATATATTTT. It encodes CASSLSVSGNTIYF. Full variable domain (missing parts from reference TRBV11-2 and TRBJ1-3): EAGVAQSPRYKIIEKRQSVAFWCNPISGHATLYWYQQILGQGPKLLIQFQNNGVVDDSQLPKDRFSAERLKGVDSTLKIQPAKLEDSAVYLCASSLSVSGNTIYFGEGSWLTVV.

This rearrangement joins TRBV12-3 or TRBV12-4 to TRBJ2-7; D not resolved. V dropped 5 bases and J dropped 2 bases, with 10 bases sitting between them. This CDR3 comprises 13 residues. The CDR3 loop reads CASSNIATYEQYF. The CDR3 region has the DNA TGTGCCAGCAGTAACATCGCTACCTACGAGCAGTACTTC.

This clonotype was recorded at least ten times. The chain combines TRBV18 with TRBJ1-1, with a tentative D call TRBD1 (6 bases). The V gene's germline CDR1 is KGHSH and CDR2 LQKENI. The CDR3 sequence is 14 residues long. V lost 3 bases, J lost 5 bases, and 13 bases lay in between. CDR3 loop: CASSPNRDSTEAFF. In DNA, the CDR3 is TGTGCCAGCTCACCGAACAGGGATAGTACTGAAGCTTTCTTT.

The sample holds many counts of this clonotype. This sequence joins TRBV27 and TRBJ1-1; D uncertain. The CDR3 is 14 residues long. V was clipped by 5 bases and J by 5 bases, with 15 bases between them. Germline lookup yields CDR1 MNHEY and CDR2 SMNVEV (reference sequence). The CDR3 protein is CASSPGRLGTEAFF. The DNA of the CDR3 is TGTGCCAGCAGTCCAGGACGGTTGGGAACTGAAGCTTTCTTT.

This clonotype was counted many times. The rearrangement joins TRBV28 to TRBJ2-4; 7 nucleotides align to TRBD2. CDR3 size: 15 residues. Trimming cost V 3 bases and J 1 base; bases outside gene matches: 3. From germline, CDR1 is MDHEN and CDR2 SYDVKM. The chain's CDR3 is CASSLRGSAKNIQYF. CDR3 nucleotides: TGTGCCAGCAGTTTGCGCGGGAGTGCCAAAAACATTCAGTACTTC.

This clonotype was seen ten or more times. The chain couples TRBV5-1 to TRBJ2-3, with a weak D call TRBD2 (5 bases). Germline CDR1 and CDR2: SGHRS and YFSETQ. Trimming removed 4 bases from V and 4 bases from J, with 16 bases in between. The length of the CDR3 is 15 residues. The CDR3 DNA sequence: TGCGCCAGCAGCCTACTTCCCGGAGGACCAGATACGCAGTATTTT. Its translation: CASSLLPGGPDTQYF.

Worth noting for this clonotype: This may be a read error: a much more frequent sequence differs by one nucleotide. The J gene is TRBJ2-7, the V gene TRBV18; tentative D call: TRBD1 (5 bases). The CDR3 is 14 amino acids. Germline V gene data show CDR1 as KGHSH and CDR2 as LQKENI. The CDR3 reads CASSPGTGSYEQCF. DNA of the CDR3: TGTGCCAGCTCACCGGGTACAGGTTCCTACGAGCAGTGCTTC.

Ten or more counts support this clonotype. The chain carries TRBV12-3 or TRBV12-4 and TRBJ2-3; 11 bases are a match to TRBD2. There are 16 residues in the CDR3. After removal of 4 bases from V and 6 bases from J, the junction contained 9 bases not matched to a gene. The CDR3 spells CASSSGLAEGLDTQYF. In nucleotides, the CDR3 is TGTGCCAGCAGTTCGGGACTAGCGGAGGGCTTGGATACGCAGTATTTT.

The rearrangement joins TRBV10-3 to TRBJ2-5; the D call may be TRBD1 or TRBD2 (5 bases each). This CDR3 region has 15 residues. Germline CDR1 is ENHRY and CDR2 is SYGVKD. CDR3 bases: TGTACCAGCAGTAAAGGAGTGGGACACCAAGAGACCCAGTACTTC. Amino acid sequence: CTSSKGVGHQETQYF.

This clonotype was seen repeatedly, ten times or more. V gene TRBV7-8 combines with J gene TRBJ2-7; TRBD1 might be the D (5 bases). This CDR3 spans 15 amino acids. V lost 5 bases and J lost 4, with 18 bases in between. In germline, CDR1 is SGHVS, CDR2 FQNEAQ. The CDR3, as DNA: TGTGCCAGCAGCCCCCTTAGGCAGGGTAGATACGAGCAGTACTTC. Amino acid sequence: CASSPLRQGRYEQYF.

The V and J genes are TRBV27 and TRBJ1-1; D perhaps matches TRBD1 (6 bases). In germline, CDR1 is MNHEY, CDR2 SMNVEV (reference sequence). The ends were cut back, 0 bases at V and 6 bases at J, with 17 bases in the middle. The CDR3 length is 16 residues. CDR3 sequence reads: CASSLSGGLAGAEAFF. The CDR3 region has the DNA TGTGCCAGCAGTTTATCTGGGGGCCTGGCGGGAGCTGAAGCTTTCTTT.

The chain employs TRBV19 and TRBJ2-1; possible D gene TRBD1, 5 bases. Per the germline V gene, CDR1 is LNHDA and CDR2 is SQIVND (reference sequence). The CDR3 sequence is 13 residues long. V lost 3 bases to trimming and J lost 9 bases, with 12 bases between them. CDR3 residues: CASSISRVGEQFF. The CDR3 nucleotides are TGTGCCAGTAGTATTAGCAGGGTGGGTGAGCAGTTCTTC.

Worth noting for this clonotype: A clone one base away is much larger, so this may be a read error. J is TRBJ2-7 and V is TRBV28; D ambiguous. Germline V gene sequence: CDR1 MDHEN, CDR2 SYDVKM. V lost 4 bases and J lost 5, with 6 bases in between. This CDR3 has 11 amino acids. CDR3 DNA sequence: TGTGCCAGCAGTTCCCCAGACGAGCAGTACTTC. Translation: CASSSPDEQYF.

Of note for this clonotype: This could be a read error, since a much larger clone is one nucleotide away. The chain uses TRBV2 and TRBJ2-1, with D possibly matching TRBD1 (6 bases). The CDR3 runs to 13 residues. The V end lost 8 bases, the J end lost 9 bases, and 17 bases lay between the germline ends. CDR1 and CDR2 (germline): SNHLY, FYNNEI. This CDR3 is CASSRDRNSEQFF. The CDR3 nucleotides read TGTGCCAGCTCCCGCGACAGGAACAGTGAGCAGTTCTTC.

This clonotype was detected only a few times. This chain uses TRBV9 with TRBJ2-2, with D maybe TRBD1 (6 bases). The CDR3 consists of 15 residues. In germline, CDR1 is SGDLS, CDR2 YYNGEE. V lost 5 bases to trimming and J lost 1 base, with 12 bases between them. The CDR3 sequence is CASSRRTENTGELFF. CDR3 nucleotide sequence: TGTGCCAGCAGTCGTCGGACAGAGAACACCGGGGAGCTGTTTTTT.

This clonotype was counted only a few times. This chain links TRBV28 with TRBJ2-1; perhaps TRBD2 as D (6 bases). V lost 8 bases and J 8 bases, leaving 22 bases between the germline ends. CDR3 length: 15 amino acids. Germline V CDR1 and CDR2: MDHEN, SYDVKM. In DNA form, the CDR3 reads TGTGCCAGCGAGACGACTAACGGGAGACCATATGAGCAGTTCTTC. Translated, it gives CASETTNGRPYEQFF.

This clonotype was seen ten or more times. This chain links TRBV2 with TRBJ1-5, with TRBD1 identical over 10 bases. Germline V CDR1 and CDR2: SNHLY, FYNNEI. The V and J ends lost 4 bases and 3 bases, in that order; junction bases with no gene match: 3. This CDR3 has 15 residues. CDR3 loop: CASSGQGANNQPQHF. As DNA, the CDR3 is TGTGCCAGCAGTGGACAGGGGGCCAACAATCAGCCCCAGCATTTT.

About this clonotype: Given a much more abundant clone one base away, this may be a read error. The chain combines TRBV28 with TRBJ1-5, with D maybe TRBD1 (5 bases). Germline CDR1 MDHEN, CDR2 SYDVKM. V was clipped by 11 bases and J by 4 bases, with 24 bases between them. The CDR3 runs to 16 residues. The CDR3 nucleotides read TGTGCCTCCCAAACGGGGGGAATTCACCAAAATCAGCCCCAGCATTTT. It yields the protein CASQTGGIHQNQPQHF.

This chain uses TRBV19 with TRBJ1-4, with D tentatively TRBD1 (6 bases). CDR1 LNHDA and CDR2 SQIVND come from the germline V gene (reference sequence). The germline V and J ends were trimmed by 3 bases and 6 bases, with 11 bases remaining between them. This CDR3 is built from 14 residues. The CDR3 DNA sequence: TGTGCCAGTAGTATGACAGGAGGAGATGAAAAACTGTTTTTT. Translating it yields CASSMTGGDEKLFF.

The genes are TRBV15 and TRBJ2-7; 7 nucleotides align to TRBD1. The V and J ends lost 2 bases and 2 bases, in that order; junction bases with no gene match: 0. Germline-derived CDR1 and CDR2 are LNHNV and YYDKDF (reference sequence). The CDR3 has 13 residues. CDR3 coding DNA: TGTGCCACCAGCAGACAGGGGGCCTACGAGCAGTACTTC. Its translation is CATSRQGAYEQYF.

This clonotype occurred a few times. A much larger clone is a single base away; this may be a read error. The chain couples TRBV2 to TRBJ2-3; no firm D call. V shed 5 bases and J shed 5 bases, with 20 bases lying between them. The CDR3 consists of 16 residues. The germline V gene encodes CDR1 SNHLY and CDR2 FYNNEI. The CDR3 region is CASSPRNPPMGDTQYF. The CDR3, as DNA: TGTGCCAGCAGTCCCCGGAACCCCCCCATGGGAGATACGCAGTATTTT.

V usage is TRBV2 and J usage is TRBJ1-1, with 11 bases fitting TRBD1. V trimming: 6 bases; J trimming: 4 bases; junction bases outside the gene matches: 4. Germline loops: CDR1 SNHLY, CDR2 FYNNEI. The CDR3 has 14 amino acids. Here the CDR3 DNA reads TGTGCCAGCAGGAAAGGGACAGGGGGCACTGAAGCTTTCTTT. Its translation is CASRKGTGGTEAFF.

This chain links TRBV7-2 with TRBJ1-4; 8 bases line up with TRBD1. Germline-derived CDR1 and CDR2 are SGHTA and FQGNSA. The CDR3 has 15 residues. The ends lost 4 bases at V and 7 bases at J; junction bases unmatched: 8. CDR3 coding DNA: TGTGCCAGCAGCTCGACGACAGGGGTCGGTGAAAAACTGTTTTTT. Protein sequence: CASSSTTGVGEKLFF.

The rearrangement links TRBV2 to TRBJ2-3; no clear D gene. Germline V CDR1 and CDR2: SNHLY, FYNNEI. V was pared by 7 bases and J by 1 base, with 18 bases between. This CDR3 comprises 16 residues. The CDR3 DNA follows: TGTGCCAGCAATAACTTCGACTCACCTGGCACAGATACGCAGTATTTT. It is translated as CASNNFDSPGTDTQYF.